This T cell receptor beta chain appears in the sequencing data of a study of blood T cell repertoires in COVID-19 (dated by TCRdb to 2019 to 2021). The study in broad terms: Samples covering the acute and convalescent phases of COVID-19 were provided by collaborators in the United States, Italy and Spain. The material from the prospective study consisted of cDNA or gDNA derived from T cells, B-cell-depleted T cells, or PBMCs. Subjects who had been exposed to COVID-19, were actively infected with it, or had recovered from it provided the deeply sampled blood TCRbeta repertoires that made up the dataset. The repertoires were released in a freely available public database intended as a resource for research on the immune response to SARS-CoV-2. The samples were drawn from the first 160 participants of the ongoing ImmuneRACE study and from about 1,200 subjects provided by 6 global collaborators. Sample metadata almost always included a de-identified subject ID, COVID-19 status, age in years and sex. HLA class I and class II types, where available, came from metadata supplied by the sample provider rather than from assay-based typing. Results and caveats for the whole study, not just this receptor: The quantity of clinical and demographic metadata differed by source and by participant and was supplied without curation.

With respect to this clone: There is no known antigen for this receptor. Within one base of it there is no much larger clone, and no base qualities were kept.

TCRbeta CDR3 regions were amplified from genomic DNA by means of the immunoSEQ Assay, a bias-controlled multiplex PCR. The source study handled its data this way. Nucleated cell counts per sample were estimated from amplification of reference gene primers within the assay. To quantify the absolute abundance of each unique TCRbeta CDR3 rearrangement, sequence reads were collapsed and filtered. For each sample, productive Simpson clonality was calculated as the square root of Simpson's diversity index across productive rearrangements. Entries here come from immuneACCESS through TCRdb and include only in-frame sequences with V and J called. Some clones fail to appear in such tables; in the studies checked, an unresolved V gene covers under half of the shortfall, and the cause of the remainder is unknown. Clone size and V and J calls were adopted from that table, with D and trimming inferred from the DNA. Counted in this sample were around 130,000 clones; approximately 80% of them appeared once. The ten largest make up about a tenth of the sample.

Whole blood was collected in K2EDTA tubes by collaborating institutions according to the institutions' own protocols. For TCRbeta analysis, collaborator samples were shipped as frozen whole blood, as isolated PBMCs, or as DNA extracted from either sample type. Compared with germline, V lacks 3 bases and J lacks 6 bases; bases without a gene match: 9. The CDR3 measures 17 amino acids from cysteine to phenylalanine. Only the CDR3 DNA stays, 51 bases, in frame from base 1. CDR1 KGHSH and CDR2 LQKENI were looked up in the germline V gene. The sequence derives from a man in his forties with active or convalescent COVID-19. The sequenced sample consisted of peripheral blood. The chain employs TRBV18 and TRBJ1-5, with 12 middle bases fitting TRBD1. CDR3 loop: CASSPGTGGVKGQPQHF. DNA sequence: TGTGCCAGCTCACCCGGGACAGGGGGCGTAAAAGGTCAGCCCCAGCATTTT.